This T cell receptor beta chain was sequenced during a study of T cells after yellow fever vaccination. As concerns this clonotype: The antigen is not known.

Study conclusions and caveats: Subsequent booster samples again held most clones from primary vaccination (more than 95% CD4, 85% to 90% CD8). FACS-sorted repertoires might harbor abundant contaminating clonotypes from the bulk population. Weaker in magnitude, the secondary response showed a faster peak on day 5 versus 15.

Germline CDR1 is ENHRY and CDR2 is SYGVKD. Trimming pared 5 bases from V and 13 bases from J, leaving 12 bases between. The CDR3 totals 11 residues. TCRdb re-called the 5' RACE reads with MiXCR, one entry per CDR3 protein. Of some 600,000 distinct CDR3 sequences listed, less than 20% are singletons. The chain links TRBV10-3 to TRBJ2-1, with D unclear. The material sequenced was PBMCs, taken 5 to 6 days after the first yellow fever vaccination. The receptor was derived from a man younger than 35 who received the YFV17D yellow fever vaccine. The CDR3, as DNA: TGTGCCATCAGTACCCAAGTGAGACAGTTCTTC. Its protein product is CAISTQVRQFF.